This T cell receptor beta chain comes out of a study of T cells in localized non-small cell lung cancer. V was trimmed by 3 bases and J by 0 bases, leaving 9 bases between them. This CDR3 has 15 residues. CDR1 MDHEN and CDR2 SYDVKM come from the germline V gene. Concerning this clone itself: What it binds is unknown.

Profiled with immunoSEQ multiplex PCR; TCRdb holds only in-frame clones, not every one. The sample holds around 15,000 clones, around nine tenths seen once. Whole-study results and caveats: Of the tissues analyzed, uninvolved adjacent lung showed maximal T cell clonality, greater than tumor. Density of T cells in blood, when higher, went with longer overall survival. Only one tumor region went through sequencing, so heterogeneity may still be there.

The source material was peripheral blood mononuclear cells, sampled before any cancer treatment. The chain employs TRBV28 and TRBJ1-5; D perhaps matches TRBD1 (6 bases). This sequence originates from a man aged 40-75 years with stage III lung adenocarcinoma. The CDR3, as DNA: TGTGCCAGCAGTTTTGGGGACAATAGCAATCAGCCCCAGCATTTT. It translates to CASSFGDNSNQPQHF.